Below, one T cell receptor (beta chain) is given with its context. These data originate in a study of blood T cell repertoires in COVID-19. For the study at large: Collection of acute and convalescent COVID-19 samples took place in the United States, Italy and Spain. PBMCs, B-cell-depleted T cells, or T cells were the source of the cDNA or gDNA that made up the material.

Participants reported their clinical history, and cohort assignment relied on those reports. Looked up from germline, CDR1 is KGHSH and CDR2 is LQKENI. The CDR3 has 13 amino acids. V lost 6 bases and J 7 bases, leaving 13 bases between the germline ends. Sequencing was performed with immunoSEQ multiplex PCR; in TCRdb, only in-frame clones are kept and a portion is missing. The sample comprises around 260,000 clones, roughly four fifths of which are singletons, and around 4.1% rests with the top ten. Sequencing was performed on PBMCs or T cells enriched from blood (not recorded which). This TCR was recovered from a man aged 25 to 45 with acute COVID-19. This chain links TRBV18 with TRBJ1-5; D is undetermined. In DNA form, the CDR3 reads TGTGCCAGCTCTCTCGGGGAGAGCCAGCCCCAGCATTTT. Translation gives CASSLGESQPQHF. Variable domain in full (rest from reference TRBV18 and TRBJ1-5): NAGVMQNPRHLVRRRGQEARLRCSPMKGHSHVYWYRQLPEEGLKFMVYLQKENIIDESGMPKERFSAEFPKEGPSILRIQQVVRGDSAAYFCASSLGESQPQHFGDGTRLSIL.